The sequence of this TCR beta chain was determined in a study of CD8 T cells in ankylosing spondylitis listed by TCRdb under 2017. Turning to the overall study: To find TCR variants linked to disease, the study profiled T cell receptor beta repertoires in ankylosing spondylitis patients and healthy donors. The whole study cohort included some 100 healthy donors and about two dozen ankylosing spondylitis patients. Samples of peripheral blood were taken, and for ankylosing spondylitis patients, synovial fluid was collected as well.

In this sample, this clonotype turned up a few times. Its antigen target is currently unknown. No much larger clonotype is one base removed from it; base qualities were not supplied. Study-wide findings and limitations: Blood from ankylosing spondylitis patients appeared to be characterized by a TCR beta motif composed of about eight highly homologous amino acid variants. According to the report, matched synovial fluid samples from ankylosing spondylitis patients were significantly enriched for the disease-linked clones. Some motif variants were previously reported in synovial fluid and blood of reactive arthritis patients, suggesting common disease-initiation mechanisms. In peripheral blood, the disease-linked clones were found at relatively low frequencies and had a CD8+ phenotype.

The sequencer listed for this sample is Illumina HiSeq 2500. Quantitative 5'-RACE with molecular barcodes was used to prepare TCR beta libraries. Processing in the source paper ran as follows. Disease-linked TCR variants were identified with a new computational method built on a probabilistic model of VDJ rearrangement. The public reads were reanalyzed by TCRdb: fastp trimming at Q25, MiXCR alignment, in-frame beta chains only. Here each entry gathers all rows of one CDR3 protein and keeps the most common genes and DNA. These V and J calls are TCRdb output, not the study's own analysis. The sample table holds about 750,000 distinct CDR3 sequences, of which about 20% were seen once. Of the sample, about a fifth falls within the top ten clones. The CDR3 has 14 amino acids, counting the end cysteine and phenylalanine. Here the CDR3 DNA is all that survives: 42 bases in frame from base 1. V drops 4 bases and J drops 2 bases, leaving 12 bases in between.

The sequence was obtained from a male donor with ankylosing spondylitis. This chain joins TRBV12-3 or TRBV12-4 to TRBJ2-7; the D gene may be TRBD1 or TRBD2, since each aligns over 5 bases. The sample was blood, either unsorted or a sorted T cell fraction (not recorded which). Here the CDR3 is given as CASSSAGSTYEQYF. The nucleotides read TGTGCCAGCAGTTCGGCAGGGAGCACCTACGAGCAGTACTTC.